One sample yielded the 20 T cell receptor beta chains listed below, sequenced in a study of OX40 agonist ivuxolimab in advanced cancers. Libraries were prepared by immunoSEQ multiplex PCR; TCRdb keeps only in-frame clonotypes and omits some of them. The sample includes fewer than 90,000 clones, around 84% of them seen just once. The sample consisted of CD4+ or CD8+ T cells sorted from blood, taken in a trial of the OX40 agonist ivuxolimab. The receptor set was obtained from an adult with an advanced solid tumor such as melanoma, head and neck, liver or kidney cancer.

J is TRBJ1-1 and V is TRBV6-6; D is possibly TRBD1 (5 bases). V was shortened by 8 bases and J by 1 base, with 11 bases between the two germline ends. Germline V gene data show CDR1 as MNHNY and CDR2 as SVGAGI (reference sequence). CDR3 length equals 13 residues. CDR3 sequence (DNA): TGTGCCAGCTACGCACAGGAGAACACTGAAGCTTTCTTT. Protein: CASYAQENTEAFF.

V gene TRBV5-4 combines with J gene TRBJ2-1, with D unclear. The length of the CDR3 is 11 residues. Trimming took 2 bases from V and 14 from J, leaving 11 bases between them. The germline gives CDR1 SGHNT, CDR2 YYREEE (reference sequence). The CDR3, as DNA: TGTGCCAGCAGCTTTGGAATAGAGAAGTTCTTC. It specifies CASSFGIEKFF.

The V call is TRBV27, the J call TRBJ2-2, with D possibly being TRBD1 or TRBD2 (6 bases each). This CDR3 is built from 15 residues. V dropped 2 bases and J dropped 6 bases, with 13 bases sitting between them. The germline V gene encodes CDR1 MNHEY and CDR2 SMNVEV (reference sequence). CDR3 sequence (DNA): TGTGCCAGCAGTTTAAAGGGGGGCCAGCCCGGGGAGCTGTTTTTT. Translation gives CASSLKGGQPGELFF.

The table lists this clone with a few counts. V gene TRBV19 combines with J gene TRBJ2-3; 8 nucleotides line up with TRBD2. Germline V gives CDR1 LNHDA, CDR2 SQIVND (reference sequence). The CDR3 spans 16 residues. Trimming took 5 bases from V and 4 from J; bases not matched to a gene: 11. The chain's CDR3 is CASSSRAGVVSDTQYF. CDR3 DNA sequence: TGTGCCAGTAGTTCTCGAGCGGGGGTGGTGTCAGATACGCAGTATTTT.

The V call is TRBV29-1, the J call TRBJ2-3; D is unresolved. The V gene's germline CDR1 is SQVTM and CDR2 ANQGSEA. CDR3 length: 14 residues. The V end lost 1 base, the J end lost 1 base, and 9 bases lay between the germline ends. DNA of the CDR3: TGCAGCGTTGAAGGGTCTACGGGCACAGATACGCAGTATTTT. Residues: CSVEGSTGTDTQYF.

This clone was picked up a small number of times. This chain uses TRBV7-9 with TRBJ1-4; D may be TRBD1 (6 bases). This CDR3 is 14 amino acids long. Germline CDR1 and CDR2: SEHNR and FQNEAQ (reference sequence). Trimming pared 5 bases from V and 10 bases from J, leaving 17 bases between. CDR3 amino acids: CASSPTGDGGKLFF. DNA of the CDR3: TGTGCCAGCAGCCCGACAGGAGATGGGGGAAAACTGTTTTTT.

The chain couples TRBV28 to TRBJ2-7, with 8 bases matching TRBD2. CDR3 size: 15 residues. Germline V lookup: CDR1 MDHEN, CDR2 SYDVKM. The V segment lost 5 bases and the J segment 3 bases; nucleotides outside the gene matches: 9. Written as DNA, the CDR3 is TGTGCCAGCAGTGCCCCGGGAGGGGGAGACTACGAGCAGTACGTC. Amino acids: CASSAPGGGDYEQYV.

The chain uses TRBV6-1 and TRBJ1-5; 7 bases are a match to TRBD1. V lost 6 bases to trimming and J lost 2 bases; unmatched junction nucleotides: 4. The CDR3 spans 14 residues. Germline CDR1 MNHNS, CDR2 SASEGT. The CDR3 sequence: CASSSQGGNQPQHF. DNA for the CDR3: TGTGCCAGCAGCTCTCAGGGGGGCAATCAGCCCCAGCATTTT.

The chain combines TRBV5-1 with TRBJ2-1; TRBD1 might be the D (6 bases). CDR1 is SGHRS, CDR2 YFSETQ, per germline. V was pared by 4 bases and J by 11 bases, with 10 bases between. CDR3 length: 11 amino acids. CDR3 DNA sequence: TGCGCCAGCAGCGACGGGACAAAGCAGTTCTTC. Translating it yields CASSDGTKQFF.

The chain recombines TRBV15 with TRBJ2-7; D not certain. V gave up 0 bases and J gave up 3 bases, with 12 bases separating them. Per germline, CDR1 LNHNV and CDR2 YYDKDF (reference sequence). CDR3 length equals 15 residues. Written as DNA, the CDR3 is TGTGCCACCAGCAGAGATCGCGGCAGCTACTACGAGCAGTACTTC. Translating gives CATSRDRGSYYEQYF.

The chain carries TRBV5-4 and TRBJ1-6, with a possible D match to TRBD1 (5 bases). Per germline, CDR1 SGHNT and CDR2 YYREEE (reference sequence). The length of the CDR3 is 13 residues. V lost 4 bases, J lost 8 bases, and 10 bases lay in between. The CDR3 loop reads CASSLGEDSPLHF. CDR3 DNA: TGTGCCAGCAGCCTAGGGGAGGATTCACCCCTCCACTTT.

The chain is built from TRBV6-1 and TRBJ1-2, with D perhaps TRBD1 (6 bases). V was trimmed by 3 bases and J by 2 bases, leaving 13 bases between them. Germline CDR1 and CDR2: MNHNS and SASEGT. This CDR3 is built from 15 residues. As DNA, the CDR3 is TGTGCCAGCAGTGAGATCCTTACAGGGAACTATGGCTACACCTTC. This codes for CASSEILTGNYGYTF.

The gene calls are TRBV5-8 and TRBJ1-5; no clear D gene. The V gene's germline CDR1 is SGHTS and CDR2 YDEGEE. CDR3 length: 11 residues. Trimming shortened V by 0 bases and J by 7 bases, and 2 bases separated the two germline ends. This CDR3 is CASSLGQPQHF. CDR3 nucleotide sequence: TGTGCCAGCAGCTTGGGGCAGCCCCAGCATTTT. Together with reference TRBV5-8 and TRBJ1-5, the CDR3 gives the full variable domain: EAGVTQSPTHLIKTRGQQATLRCSPISGHTSVYWYQQALGLGLQFLLWYDEGEERNRGNFPPRFSGRQFPNYSSELNVNALELEDSALYLCASSLGQPQHFGDGTRLSIL.

The V call is TRBV11-2, the J call TRBJ1-6; 7 bases are a match to TRBD1. CDR3 length: 15 amino acids. Trimming at V came to 5 bases and at J to 10 bases, leaving 11 bases not matched to a gene. Germline V gene lookup returns CDR1 SGHAT and CDR2 FQNNGV. The chain's CDR3 is CASSPQGGLGSPLHF. The CDR3 DNA is TGTGCCAGCAGCCCCCAGGGGGGGCTCGGCTCACCCCTCCACTTT.

The V call is TRBV5-1, the J call TRBJ2-3; 10 nucleotides match TRBD2. The V segment lost 6 bases and the J segment 1 base; nucleotides outside the gene matches: 5. CDR1 SGHRS and CDR2 YFSETQ come from the germline V gene. The CDR3 runs 15 residues. The CDR3 reads CASTTSGTRTDTQYF. The CDR3, as DNA: TGCGCCAGCACTACTAGCGGGACCCGCACAGATACGCAGTATTTT.

V usage is TRBV19 and J usage is TRBJ1-1; D perhaps matches TRBD1 (6 bases). Trimming took off 5 bases at V and 6 bases at J, with 19 bases between the two ends. CDR3 length equals 15 residues. Germline CDR1 reads LNHDA; CDR2 reads SQIVND (reference sequence). CDR3 DNA: TGTGCCAGTAGTGCCCTCCGGAGGGGGAGGGCTGAAGCTTTCTTT. Translating it yields CASSALRRGRAEAFF.

This rearrangement joins TRBV2 to TRBJ1-6; D remains unclear. Trimming removed 8 bases at V and 10 bases at J, with 15 bases between. Germline V CDR1 and CDR2: SNHLY, FYNNEI. The CDR3 consists of 13 residues. CDR3 coding DNA: TGTGCCAGCCGGATAGGGAACGTCTCACCCCTCCACTTT. Translating it yields CASRIGNVSPLHF.

The chain carries TRBV6-4 and TRBJ2-3, with a possible D match to TRBD2 (6 bases). V lost 2 bases to trimming and J lost 2 bases, with 11 bases between them. The CDR3 loop spans 15 amino acids. The germline V gene has CDR1 MRHNA and CDR2 SNTAGT. CDR3: CASSDGTGDTDTQYF. DNA for the CDR3: TGTGCCAGCAGTGACGGGACGGGGGACACAGATACGCAGTATTTT.

J is TRBJ1-6 and V is TRBV6-6; D uncertain. The V and J ends lost 2 bases and 6 bases respectively, with 11 bases between them. This CDR3 is built from 15 residues. Germline CDR1 MNHNY, CDR2 SVGAGI (reference sequence). CDR3 DNA sequence: TGTGCCAGCAGTTACACGAATAGGCTTAATTCACCCCTCCACTTT. Protein: CASSYTNRLNSPLHF.

This chain connects TRBV4-2 to TRBJ2-6; 7 positions agree with TRBD1. Germline V CDR1 and CDR2: LGHNA, YNFKEQ. The CDR3 spans 17 residues. With V trimmed by 1 base and J by 2 bases, 5 bases remained unmatched. The CDR3 nucleotides are TGTGCCAGCAGCCAAGCAGTCCAGGGGGCTGGGGCCAACGTCCTGACTTTC. This codes for CASSQAVQGAGANVLTF.